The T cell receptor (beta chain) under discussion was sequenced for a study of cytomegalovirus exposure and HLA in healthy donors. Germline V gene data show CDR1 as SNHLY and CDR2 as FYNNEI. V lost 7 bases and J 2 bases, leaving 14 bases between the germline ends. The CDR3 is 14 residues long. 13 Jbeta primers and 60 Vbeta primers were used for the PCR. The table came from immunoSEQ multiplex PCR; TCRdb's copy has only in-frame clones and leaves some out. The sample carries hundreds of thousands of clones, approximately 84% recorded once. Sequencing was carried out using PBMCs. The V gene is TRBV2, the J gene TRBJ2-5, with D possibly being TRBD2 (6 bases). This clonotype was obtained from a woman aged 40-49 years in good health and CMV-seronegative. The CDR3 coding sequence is TGTGCCAGCACTGCTAGCGCGGTGCAAGAGACCCAGTACTTC. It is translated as CASTASAVQETQYF.